This T cell receptor beta chain was recovered during a study of CD8 T cells in ankylosing spondylitis. Using quantitative 5'-RACE with molecular barcodes, the authors made TCR beta libraries. TCRdb used MiXCR to reprocess the 5' RACE reads, holding one entry per CDR3 protein. The data show about 30,000 distinct CDR3 sequences, 14% seen once. V was pared by 0 bases and J by 6 bases, with 8 bases between. The CDR3 has 14 amino acids. Per germline, CDR1 MNHEY and CDR2 SVGAGI. The table lists this clonotype with a few counts. This clonotype was obtained from a male donor with ankylosing spondylitis or in good health (not recorded which). This sequence joins TRBV6-5 and TRBJ2-2; a weak D match, TRBD2 (5 bases). The sequenced sample consisted of blood. CDR3 DNA: TGTGCCAGCAGTTACTCCCGGGGTTCCGGGGAGCTGTTTTTT. Its protein is CASSYSRGSGELFF.